The clone carrying this TCR beta chain was observed a few times. Trimming removed 0 bases at V and 2 bases at J, with 10 bases between. This CDR3 contains 15 residues. Germline lookup yields CDR1 LNHNV and CDR2 YYDKDF (reference sequence). TCRdb analysed the 5' RACE reads with MiXCR anew, one entry per CDR3 protein. The table lists approximately 29,000 distinct CDR3 sequences, roughly 24% of them singletons. The V gene is TRBV15, the J gene TRBJ1-2; the D is unclear. This clonotype was sampled from a female donor with breast cancer. Sequencing input: naive CD4+ T cells sorted from a lymph node. Subset specified: naive CD4+ T cells, CD4+CD45RA+CD25-. The CDR3 loop reads CATSRDLGLNYGYTF. The DNA for the CDR3 is TGTGCCACCAGCAGAGATCTCGGGTTAAACTATGGCTACACCTTC.